What follows are 17 T cell receptor beta chains derived from one specimen sequenced in a study of post-analysis software for immune sequencing data. General study points: TRBV5-6, TRBV5-1 and TRBV20-1 belonged to a set of a few TRBV segments that were more frequent in patients than controls.

Presence of unique molecular identifiers characterized the TCR beta cDNA libraries. From the PCR reads, TCRdb called clonotypes with MiXCR, one entry per CDR3 protein. The sample contains 250,000 to 300,000 distinct CDR3 sequences, about 40% of which appear only once. Their cognate antigens are unknown. Source material: blood. The receptors stem from a girl between 10 and 17 years old with multiple sclerosis.

This sequence joins TRBV6-1 and TRBJ2-2; TRBD1 agrees at 8 bases. Germline V gives CDR1 MNHNS, CDR2 SASEGT. The CDR3 contains 16 residues. J was trimmed by 3 bases and V by 4 bases; bases with no gene match: 7. The CDR3 protein is CASSVQGAAYTGELFF. DNA of the CDR3: TGTGCCAGCAGTGTTCAGGGGGCCGCTTACACCGGGGAGCTGTTTTTT.

This clonotype was seen repeatedly, ten times or more. V and J are TRBV7-9 and TRBJ2-5; 8 nucleotides align to TRBD2. The germline V gene encodes CDR1 SEHNR and CDR2 FQNEAQ (reference sequence). The CDR3 extends over 16 amino acids. V gave up 7 bases and J gave up 1 base; unmatched junction bases: 11. The CDR3 sequence is CASTKALAGFQETQYF. The CDR3 DNA reads TGTGCCAGCACCAAGGCCCTAGCGGGTTTCCAAGAGACCCAGTACTTC.

In its sample, this clonotype was seen a few times. Relative to the germline gene, one junction end is altered; a read error may explain this. The chain is built from TRBV6-5 and TRBJ2-3, with 7 bases fitting TRBD1. The CDR3 sequence is 15 residues long. Germline CDR1 MNHEY, CDR2 SVGAGI. CDR3 sequence: CAGSYGQGVADTQYF. In DNA form, the CDR3 reads TGTGCCGGCAGTTACGGGCAGGGGGTGGCAGATACGCAGTATTTT.

This clonotype showed up many times. The V call is TRBV5-1, the J call TRBJ1-2; TRBD1 aligns across 9 bases. Germline V gives CDR1 SGHRS, CDR2 YFSETQ. This CDR3 is 15 amino acids long. J gave up 5 bases and V 3 bases, and 8 bases lay outside the gene matches. CDR3 sequence: CASSSAGQGPYGYTF. The CDR3 bases are TGCGCCAGCAGCTCCGCGGGACAGGGCCCTTATGGCTACACCTTC.

This clonotype was seen many times. The genes are TRBV7-8 and TRBJ2-5, with TRBD2 identical over 10 bases. The CDR3 is 16 amino acids. CDR1 and CDR2 (germline): SGHVS, FQNEAQ. J was trimmed by 6 bases and V by 0 bases; bases with no gene match: 7. CDR3 DNA sequence: TGTGCCAGCAGCTTAGCGCCTAGCGGGAGTTCAAAGACCCAGTACTTC. It specifies CASSLAPSGSSKTQYF.

Only a few counts were recorded for this clonotype. The chain joins TRBV13 to TRBJ2-1; 7 bases are shared with TRBD2. J gave up 6 bases and V 5 bases, and 10 bases lay outside the gene matches. In germline, CDR1 is PRHDT, CDR2 FYEKMQ (reference sequence). The CDR3 length is 15 residues. CDR3 DNA sequence: TGTGCCAGCAGCCCCCGGGACTATCCTATCAATGAGCAGTTCTTC. Encoded protein: CASSPRDYPINEQFF.

Turning to this clonotype: A much more abundant neighbour one base away suggests this may be a read error. V gene TRBV24-1 combines with J gene TRBJ2-5, with 14 bases fitting TRBD2. In germline, CDR1 is KGHDR, CDR2 SFDVKD. This CDR3 region has 16 residues. With V trimmed by 3 bases and J by 11 bases, 10 bases remained unmatched. This CDR3 is CATSDPVGTSGSEQYF. CDR3 in DNA: TGTGCCACCAGTGATCCCGTCGGGACTAGCGGGAGTGAGCAGTACTTC.

A few counts support this clonotype. The V gene is TRBV7-2, the J gene TRBJ2-1; D is undetermined. Germline values: CDR1 SGHTA, CDR2 FQGNSA. This CDR3 has 15 residues. V was cut by 4 bases and J by 0 bases, with 10 bases left in between. CDR3 residues: CASSWLSDSYNEQFF. In DNA form, the CDR3 reads TGTGCCAGCAGCTGGCTATCCGACTCCTACAATGAGCAGTTCTTC. The full variable domain, completed using reference TRBV7-2 and TRBJ2-1, is GAGVSQSPSNKVTEKGKDVELRCDPISGHTALYWYRQSLGQGLEFLIYFQGNSAPDKSGLPSDRFSAERTGGSVSTLTIQRTQQEDSAVYLCASSWLSDSYNEQFFGPGTRLTVL.

This clonotype came up many times. The chain combines TRBV7-9 with TRBJ1-2; TRBD1 aligns across 9 bases. The germline V gene has CDR1 SEHNR and CDR2 FQNEAQ (reference sequence). There are 14 residues in the CDR3. With V trimmed by 5 bases and J by 5 bases, 6 bases remained unmatched. The CDR3 is CASSPGQGTYGYTF. The CDR3 bases are TGTGCCAGCAGCCCCGGACAGGGGACGTATGGCTACACCTTC.

This clonotype was detected many times. This chain connects TRBV4-1 to TRBJ1-4, with D maybe TRBD1 (6 bases). The CDR3 is made up of 14 amino acids. Germline loops: CDR1 MGHRA, CDR2 YSYEKL. V lost 6 bases and J 4 bases, leaving 12 bases between the germline ends. CDR3 nucleotides: TGCGCCAGCAGGGTCGGACAGATTAATGAAAAACTGTTTTTT. Its protein is CASRVGQINEKLFF.

This clonotype was seen repeatedly, ten times or more. The rearrangement joins TRBV12-3 or TRBV12-4 to TRBJ1-4, with D perhaps matching TRBD1 (6 bases). Trimming stripped 3 bases from V and 1 base from J, with 12 bases between. The CDR3 extends over 16 amino acids. The chain's CDR3 is CASSFAGGQTNEKLFF. The CDR3 DNA follows: TGTGCCAGCAGTTTTGCGGGGGGACAAACTAATGAAAAACTGTTTTTT.

This clonotype was counted at least ten times. The V and J genes are TRBV2 and TRBJ2-5; D ambiguous. The V and J ends lost 1 base and 5 bases respectively, with 17 bases between them. Germline V lookup: CDR1 SNHLY, CDR2 FYNNEI. This CDR3 comprises 16 residues. Here the CDR3 reads CASSEGPVPPAETQYF. CDR3 DNA: TGTGCCAGCAGTGAAGGCCCAGTCCCTCCGGCCGAGACCCAGTACTTC.

This clonotype was recorded a few times. The gene calls are TRBV5-1 and TRBJ1-3; D uncertain. Germline V gene lookup returns CDR1 SGHRS and CDR2 YFSETQ. This CDR3 is 15 amino acids long. The V and J ends lost 0 bases and 3 bases respectively, with 10 bases between them. CDR3 nucleotides: TGCGCCAGCAGCTTGGGAGCCTCCAGTGGAAACACCATATATTTT. This gives the protein CASSLGASSGNTIYF.

The gene calls are TRBV5-1 and TRBJ2-5; 9 positions match TRBD1. Germline CDR1 reads SGHRS; CDR2 reads YFSETQ. The CDR3 totals 15 residues. With 3 bases clipped from V and 1 base from J, the junction kept 4 bases outside the gene matches. CDR3 sequence: CASSSSQGAQETQYF. The CDR3 region has the DNA TGCGCCAGCAGCTCGTCACAGGGGGCCCAAGAGACCCAGTACTTC.

This clonotype was recorded many times. The chain joins TRBV3-1 to TRBJ1-2, with TRBD1 matching over 7 bases. The CDR3 runs to 12 residues. The germline V gene has CDR1 LGHDT and CDR2 YNNKEL (reference sequence). V shed 5 bases, J shed 8 bases, and the junction held 5 bases outside the gene matches. The CDR3 nucleotides read TGTGCCAGCAGCACACAGGGGAGAGGCTACACCTTC. Translated, it gives CASSTQGRGYTF.

This clonotype was counted a few times. The chain uses TRBV27 and TRBJ1-5, with TRBD1 matching over 7 bases. This CDR3 is built from 13 residues. V dropped 7 bases and J dropped 7; count of bases not matched to a gene: 7. CDR1 and CDR2 from the germline V gene are MNHEY and SMNVEV (reference sequence). The CDR3, as DNA: TGTGCCAGCACCTTACAGGGGAGGCAGCCCCAGCATTTT. Protein sequence: CASTLQGRQPQHF.

The rearrangement links TRBV29-1 to TRBJ1-2; 7 positions agree with TRBD1. The germline V gene has CDR1 SQVTM and CDR2 ANQGSEA. The CDR3 sequence is 13 residues long. Germline trimming cut 6 bases from V and 6 bases from J; bases unmatched to any gene: 10. DNA for the CDR3: TGCAGCGTGGCATCACAGGGGAAGGATGGCTACACCTTC. Its protein is CSVASQGKDGYTF.